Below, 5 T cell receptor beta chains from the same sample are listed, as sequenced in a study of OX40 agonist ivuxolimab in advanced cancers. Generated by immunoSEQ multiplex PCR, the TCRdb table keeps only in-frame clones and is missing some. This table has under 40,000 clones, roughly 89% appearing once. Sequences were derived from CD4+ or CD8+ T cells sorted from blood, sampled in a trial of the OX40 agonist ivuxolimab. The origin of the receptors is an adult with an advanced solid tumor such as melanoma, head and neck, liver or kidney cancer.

CDR3 residues: CASSLAGGPNTEAFF. The CDR3, as DNA: TGTGCCAGCAGCTTAGCGGGGGGACCGAACACTGAAGCTTTCTTT. The chain joins TRBV7-3 to TRBJ1-1; tentative D call: TRBD1 (5 bases). Per the germline V gene, CDR1 is SGHTA and CDR2 is FQGTGA. The CDR3 totals 15 residues. V lost 2 bases and J 1 base, leaving 11 bases between the germline ends.

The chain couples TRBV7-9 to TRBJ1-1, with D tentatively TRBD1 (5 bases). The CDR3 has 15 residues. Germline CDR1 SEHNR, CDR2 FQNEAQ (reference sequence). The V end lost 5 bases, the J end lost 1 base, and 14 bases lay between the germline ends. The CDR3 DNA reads TGTGCCAGCAGCATTACCGGGACTGGGAACACTGAAGCTTTCTTT. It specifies CASSITGTGNTEAFF.

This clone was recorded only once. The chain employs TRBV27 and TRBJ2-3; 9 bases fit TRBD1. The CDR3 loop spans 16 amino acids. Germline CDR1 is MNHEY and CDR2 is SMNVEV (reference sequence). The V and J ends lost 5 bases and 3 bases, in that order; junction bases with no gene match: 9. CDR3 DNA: TGTGCCAGCAGTAAGATTGGACAGGGGTGGACAGATACGCAGTATTTT. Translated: CASSKIGQGWTDTQYF.

CDR3 DNA: TGTGCCAGCAGCAGTTGGACAGCCTCCTATGGCTACACCTTC. The encoded protein is CASSSWTASYGYTF. The chain uses TRBV7-9 and TRBJ1-2; a possible D gene is TRBD1 (6 bases). Germline V gene sequence: CDR1 SEHNR, CDR2 FQNEAQ (reference sequence). There are 14 residues in the CDR3. V was trimmed by 5 bases and J by 4 bases, leaving 14 bases between them.

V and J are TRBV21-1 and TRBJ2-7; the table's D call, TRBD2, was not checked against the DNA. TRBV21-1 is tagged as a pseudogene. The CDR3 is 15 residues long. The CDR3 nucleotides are TGTGCCAGCAGCAAATCGGGGGGCCTATCCTACGAGCAGTACTTC. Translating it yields CASSKSGGLSYEQYF.